This T cell receptor beta chain was identified during a study of neurological immune-mediated disorders. Points from the study as a whole: The level of TCR clonal expansion was highest in patients with HTLV-1-associated myelopathy and lowest in multiple sclerosis, where it fell below the level seen in healthy controls.

As to time point: longitudinal time-point 1 (baseline). Unsorted libraries came from 2 million PBMCs stored at -80 °C. The cDNA was produced through 5'RACE with 10-nucleotide random UMIs. In every sequencing run, more than 170 million TCR-beta sequences were generated from 15-18 subjects. Each CDR3 protein gets one entry after TCRdb re-called the 5' RACE reads with MiXCR. Of 55,000 to 65,000 distinct CDR3 sequences in the sample, about 10% are singletons; the top ten hold 6% to 8.5%. This clonotype was seen many times. The target antigen is unknown. Germline V gives CDR1 SGHKS, CDR2 YYEKEE (reference sequence). The V gene end was trimmed by 2 bases and the J gene end by 8 bases; junction bases not matched to a gene: 10. The CDR3 runs to 15 residues.

Sequencing was carried out using PBMCs. V gene TRBV5-5 combines with J gene TRBJ1-2, with 9 bases matching TRBD1. The receptor was isolated from a male donor with HTLV-1-associated myelopathy (HAM/TSP). The CDR3 bases are TGTGCCAGCAGCTTAATGCTACAGGGGGCAAGAGGCTACACCTTC. Translation gives CASSLMLQGARGYTF.